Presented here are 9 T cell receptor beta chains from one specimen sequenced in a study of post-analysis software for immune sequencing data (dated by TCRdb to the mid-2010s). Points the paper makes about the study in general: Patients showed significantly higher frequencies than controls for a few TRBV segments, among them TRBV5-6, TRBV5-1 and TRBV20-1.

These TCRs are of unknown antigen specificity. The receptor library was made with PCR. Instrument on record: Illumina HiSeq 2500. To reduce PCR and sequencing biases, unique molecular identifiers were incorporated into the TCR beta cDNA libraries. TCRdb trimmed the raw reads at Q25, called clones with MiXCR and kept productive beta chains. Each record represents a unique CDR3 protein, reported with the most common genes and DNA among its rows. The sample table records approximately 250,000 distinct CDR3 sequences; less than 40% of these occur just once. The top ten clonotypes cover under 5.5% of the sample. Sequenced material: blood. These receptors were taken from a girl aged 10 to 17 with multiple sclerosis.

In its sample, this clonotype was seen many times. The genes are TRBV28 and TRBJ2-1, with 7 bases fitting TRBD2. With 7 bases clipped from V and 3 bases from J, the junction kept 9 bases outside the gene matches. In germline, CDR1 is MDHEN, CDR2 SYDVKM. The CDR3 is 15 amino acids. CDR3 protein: CASTAGGRVYNEQFF. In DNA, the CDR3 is TGTGCCAGCACCGCAGGAGGGAGGGTCTACAATGAGCAGTTCTTC. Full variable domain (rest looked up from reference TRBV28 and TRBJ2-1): DVKVTQSSRYLVKRTGEKVFLECVQDMDHENMFWYRQDPGLGLRLIYFSYDVKMKEKGDIPEGYSVSREKKERFSLILESASTNQTSMYLCASTAGGRVYNEQFFGPGTRLTVL.

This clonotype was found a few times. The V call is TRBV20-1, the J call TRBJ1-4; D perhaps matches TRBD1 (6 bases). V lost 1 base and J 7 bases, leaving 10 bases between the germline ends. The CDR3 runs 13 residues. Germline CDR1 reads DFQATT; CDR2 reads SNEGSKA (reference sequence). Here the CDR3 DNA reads TGCAGTGCTAGAGCCAGGGGTGGTGAAAAACTGTTTTTT. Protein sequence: CSARARGGEKLFF.

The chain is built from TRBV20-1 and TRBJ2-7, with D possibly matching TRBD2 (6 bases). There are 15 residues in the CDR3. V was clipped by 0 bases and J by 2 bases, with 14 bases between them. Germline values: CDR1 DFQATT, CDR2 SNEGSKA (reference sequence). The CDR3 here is CSARDIGGIPYEQYF. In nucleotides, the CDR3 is TGCAGTGCTAGAGATATCGGGGGAATCCCCTACGAGCAGTACTTC.

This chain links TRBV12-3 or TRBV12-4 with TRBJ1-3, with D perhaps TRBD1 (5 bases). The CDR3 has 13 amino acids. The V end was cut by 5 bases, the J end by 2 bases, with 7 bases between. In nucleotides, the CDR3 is TGTGCCAGCAGTATGGACACTGGAAACACCATATATTTT. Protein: CASSMDTGNTIYF.

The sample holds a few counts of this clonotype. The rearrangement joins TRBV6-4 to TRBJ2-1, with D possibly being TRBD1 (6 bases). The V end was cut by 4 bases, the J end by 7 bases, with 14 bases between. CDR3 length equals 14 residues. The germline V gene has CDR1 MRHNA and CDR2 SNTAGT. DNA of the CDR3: TGTGCCAGCAGTGCGCAGGGGAGCAGTAATGAGCAGTTCTTC. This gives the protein CASSAQGSSNEQFF.

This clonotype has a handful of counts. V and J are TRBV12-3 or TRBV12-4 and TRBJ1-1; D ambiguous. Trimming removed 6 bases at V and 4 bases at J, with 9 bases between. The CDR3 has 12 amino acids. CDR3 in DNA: TGTGCCAGCAGGTTCAAGATCACTGAAGCTTTCTTT. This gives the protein CASRFKITEAFF.

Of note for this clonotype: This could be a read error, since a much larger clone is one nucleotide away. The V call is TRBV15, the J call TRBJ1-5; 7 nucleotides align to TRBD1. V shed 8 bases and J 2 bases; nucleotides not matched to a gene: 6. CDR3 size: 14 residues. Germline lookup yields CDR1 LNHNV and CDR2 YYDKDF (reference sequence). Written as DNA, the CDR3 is TGTGCCACCCGGGAAACAGGGGGCAATCAGCCCCAGCATTTT. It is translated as CATRETGGNQPQHF.

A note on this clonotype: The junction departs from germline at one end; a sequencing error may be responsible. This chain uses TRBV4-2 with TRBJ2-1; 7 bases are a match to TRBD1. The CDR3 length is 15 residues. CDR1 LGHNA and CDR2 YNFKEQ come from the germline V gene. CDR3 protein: CASSHQGEHASGQFF. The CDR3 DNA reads TGTGCAAGCAGCCATCAGGGGGAACACGCCTCGGGGCAGTTCTTC.

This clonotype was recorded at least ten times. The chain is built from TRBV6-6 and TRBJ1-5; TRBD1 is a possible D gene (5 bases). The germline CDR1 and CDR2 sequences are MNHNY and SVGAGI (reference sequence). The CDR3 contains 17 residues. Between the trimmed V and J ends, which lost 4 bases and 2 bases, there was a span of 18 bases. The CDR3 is CASSLPAGPGGNQPQHF. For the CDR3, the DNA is TGTGCCAGCAGTTTACCGGCGGGACCGGGCGGCAATCAGCCCCAGCATTTT.